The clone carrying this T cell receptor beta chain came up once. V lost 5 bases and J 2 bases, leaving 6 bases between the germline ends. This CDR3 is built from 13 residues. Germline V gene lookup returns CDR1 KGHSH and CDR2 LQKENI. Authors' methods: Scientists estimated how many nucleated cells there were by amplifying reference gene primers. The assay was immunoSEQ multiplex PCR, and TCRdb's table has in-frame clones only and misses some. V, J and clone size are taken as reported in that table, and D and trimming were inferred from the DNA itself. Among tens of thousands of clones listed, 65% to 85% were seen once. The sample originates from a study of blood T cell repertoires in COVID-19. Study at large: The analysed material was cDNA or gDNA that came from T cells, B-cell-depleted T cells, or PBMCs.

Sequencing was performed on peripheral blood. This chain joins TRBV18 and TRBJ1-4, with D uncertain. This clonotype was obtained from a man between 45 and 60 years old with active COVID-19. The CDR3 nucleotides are TGTGCCAGCTCATCCAGTACTAATGAAAAACTGTTTTTT. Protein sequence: CASSSSTNEKLFF.